Presented here are 22 T cell receptor beta chains from one specimen sequenced in a study of cytomegalovirus exposure and HLA in healthy donors. The PCR used 60 Vbeta and 13 Jbeta primers. The assay was immunoSEQ multiplex PCR, and TCRdb's table has in-frame clones only and misses some. This sample has approximately 130,000 clones, with 75% to 85% found just once. Material: PBMCs. All receptors derive from a male donor in good health and CMV-seronegative.

This clone was counted only a few times. J is TRBJ1-1 and V is TRBV10-3; 8 nucleotides match TRBD1. Germline V gives CDR1 ENHRY, CDR2 SYGVKD. CDR3 length: 17 residues. The J segment lost 5 bases and the V segment lost 1 base, leaving 12 bases of the junction unmatched. CDR3 bases: TGTGCCATCAGTGAGTATGAATTGAGCAGGGGGCCAACTGAAGCTTTCTTT. Translating it yields CAISEYELSRGPTEAFF.

This clone came up once. This rearrangement joins TRBV7-2 to TRBJ1-5; D perhaps matches TRBD1 (6 bases). CDR3 length: 14 amino acids. Deletions cut 5 bases from V and 3 bases from J, with 11 bases between. CDR1 is SGHTA and CDR2 is FQGNSA in the germline V gene. In DNA form, the CDR3 reads TGTGCCAGCAGCCTCCAGGGGTTCAATCAGCCCCAGCATTTT. Protein sequence: CASSLQGFNQPQHF.

This clone occurred a few times. V is TRBV6-1 and J is TRBJ1-2; possibly TRBD1 for D (5 bases). Per the germline V gene, CDR1 is MNHNS and CDR2 is SASEGT. Trimming shortened V by 5 bases and J by 6 bases, and 7 bases separated the two germline ends. The CDR3 loop spans 11 amino acids. Written as DNA, the CDR3 is TGTGCCAGCAGTTGGGGGGATGGCTACACCTTC. Translating gives CASSWGDGYTF.

The chain employs TRBV2 and TRBJ1-1; D unresolved. Trimming took 6 bases from V and 6 from J, leaving 17 bases between them. This CDR3 spans 14 amino acids. The V gene's germline CDR1 is SNHLY and CDR2 FYNNEI. The CDR3 reads CASRLSGSTPEAFF. CDR3 bases: TGTGCCAGCAGGCTCTCGGGAAGTACTCCTGAAGCTTTCTTT.

CDR3 DNA: TGTGCCAGCAGTTTCGGACAGGGTGAAGCTTTCTTT. Translating it yields CASSFGQGEAFF. The rearrangement links TRBV7-9 to TRBJ1-1, with 8 bases aligning to TRBD1. The CDR3 runs 12 residues. The V segment lost 6 bases and the J segment 7 bases; nucleotides outside the gene matches: 4. The germline V gene has CDR1 SEHNR and CDR2 FQNEAQ (reference sequence).

The chain joins TRBV9 to TRBJ2-3, with D perhaps matching TRBD2 (6 bases). Trimming left V 0 bases short and J 1 base short, with 9 bases between. This CDR3 region has 15 residues. Germline values: CDR1 SGDLS, CDR2 YYNGEE. The CDR3 region has the DNA TGTGCCAGCAGCGTAGATCCGGGGGGCACAGATACGCAGTATTTT. Protein: CASSVDPGGTDTQYF.

The chain links TRBV9 to TRBJ2-5; possible D gene TRBD2, 7 bases. This CDR3 is built from 14 residues. Germline V CDR1 and CDR2: SGDLS, YYNGEE. V was clipped by 6 bases and J by 1 base, with 13 bases between them. The CDR3 nucleotides are TGTGCCAGCACCCCGGGGGGCAGCCAAGAGACCCAGTACTTC. It specifies CASTPGGSQETQYF.

The V call is TRBV7-9, the J call TRBJ1-2; D gene ambiguous. Germline-derived CDR1 and CDR2 are SEHNR and FQNEAQ (reference sequence). Trimming stripped 1 base from V and 10 bases from J, with 10 bases between. This CDR3 has 12 residues. This CDR3 reads CASSLGGRDYTF. CDR3 sequence (DNA): TGTGCCAGCAGCTTAGGAGGGAGGGACTACACCTTC.

This clone came up once. The rearrangement links TRBV19 to TRBJ1-5; D gene unclear. The CDR3 sequence is 17 residues long. The ends were cut back, 2 bases at V and 0 bases at J, with 14 bases in the middle. CDR1 and CDR2 from the germline V gene are LNHDA and SQIVND (reference sequence). This CDR3 reads CASSILEGFYSNQPQHF. Here the CDR3 DNA reads TGTGCCAGTAGTATACTTGAGGGATTCTATAGCAATCAGCCCCAGCATTTT.

This sequence joins TRBV7-9 and TRBJ2-5; TRBD1 is a possible D gene (6 bases). Germline CDR1 is SEHNR and CDR2 is FQNEAQ (reference sequence). V gave up 7 bases and J gave up 0 bases, with 9 bases separating them. The length of the CDR3 is 13 residues. CDR3 nucleotide sequence: TGTGCCAGCACCAACAGGGACCAAGAGACCCAGTACTTC. Its translation: CASTNRDQETQYF.

The chain links TRBV5-1 to TRBJ2-5; tentatively, D is TRBD2 (6 bases). CDR1 is SGHRS, CDR2 YFSETQ, per germline. Trimming shortened V by 0 bases and J by 4 bases, and 10 bases separated the two germline ends. This CDR3 is built from 14 residues. CDR3 sequence: CASSLVPGGETQYF. The CDR3 DNA reads TGCGCCAGCAGCTTGGTTCCCGGGGGAGAGACCCAGTACTTC.

This chain connects TRBV19 to TRBJ2-1; 10 positions agree with TRBD2. CDR1 and CDR2 (germline): LNHDA, SQIVND (reference sequence). The junction had 11 bases not matched to a gene; V was cut back by 8 bases and J by 4 bases. CDR3 length equals 16 residues. Here the CDR3 DNA reads TGTGCCAGTGATGGGGCTAGCGGGGGTGGTTACAATGAGCAGTTCTTC. It codes for CASDGASGGGYNEQFF.

The V call is TRBV25-1, the J call TRBJ2-3; 10 nucleotides match TRBD2. Germline lookup yields CDR1 MGHDK and CDR2 SYGVNS. The junction had 4 bases not matched to a gene; V was cut back by 4 bases and J by 0 bases. The CDR3 extends over 16 amino acids. CDR3 DNA sequence: TGTGCCAGCAGTGGGTCTAGCGGGGGAAGCACAGATACGCAGTATTTT. Residues: CASSGSSGGSTDTQYF.

There are a few counts of this clone. This chain uses TRBV4-2 with TRBJ2-1; TRBD2 agrees at 10 bases. The CDR3 loop spans 16 amino acids. Trimming at V came to 0 bases and at J to 6 bases, leaving 5 bases not matched to a gene. The germline gives CDR1 LGHNA, CDR2 YNFKEQ. The DNA for the CDR3 is TGTGCCAGCAGCCAAGATTCAGCGGGGGGGCCCAATGAGCAGTTCTTC. Protein product: CASSQDSAGGPNEQFF.

The gene calls are TRBV6-5 and TRBJ2-7; TRBD1 aligns across 8 bases. This CDR3 spans 13 amino acids. V shed 5 bases, J shed 5 bases, and the junction held 5 bases outside the gene matches. Germline V lookup: CDR1 MNHEY, CDR2 SVGAGI. The CDR3 is CASSLGQGDEQYF. The DNA for the CDR3 is TGTGCCAGCAGTCTCGGACAGGGAGACGAGCAGTACTTC.

This chain joins TRBV30 and TRBJ1-1; D is unclear. This CDR3 comprises 11 residues. From germline, CDR1 is GTSNPN and CDR2 SVGIG (reference sequence). Trimming took 5 bases from V and 1 from J, leaving 5 bases between them. The CDR3 DNA is TGTGCCTGGCGGAGGAACACTGAAGCTTTCTTT. It yields the protein CAWRRNTEAFF.

This clone has a handful of counts. This chain links TRBV7-9 with TRBJ1-1; D is possibly TRBD1 (6 bases). Germline loops: CDR1 SEHNR, CDR2 FQNEAQ (reference sequence). The ends were cut back, 7 bases at V and 1 base at J, with 10 bases in the middle. The CDR3 extends over 13 amino acids. The CDR3 is CASTLDRNTEAFF. CDR3 sequence (DNA): TGTGCCAGCACCCTGGACAGGAACACTGAAGCTTTCTTT.

In the case of this clone: Sequence at one end of the junction differs from germline and may be a read error. The sample carries other DNA sequences with the same CDR3. The J gene is TRBJ2-7, the V gene TRBV4-3; the D gene is possibly TRBD2 (5 bases). Germline CDR1 LGHNA, CDR2 YSLEER. This CDR3 comprises 15 residues. The CDR3 DNA reads as TGCGCCAGTAGCCACTCCCTAGGAGGCTCCTACGAGCAGTACTTC. Translating it yields CASSHSLGGSYEQYF.

This clone has only a few counts. CDR3 protein: CASSRDRGQPQHF. CDR3 DNA: TGTGCCAGCAGCAGGGACAGGGGCCAGCCCCAGCATTTT. The chain has TRBV5-8 and TRBJ1-5, with 10 bases identical to TRBD1. Unmatched junction bases numbered 2, after V lost 4 bases and J lost 7 bases. Germline CDR1 is SGHTS and CDR2 is YDEGEE. CDR3 size: 13 residues.

The chain couples TRBV6-1 to TRBJ2-3, with D possibly being TRBD1 (5 bases). V was pared by 2 bases and J by 6 bases, with 12 bases between. The germline CDR1 and CDR2 sequences are MNHNS and SASEGT. This CDR3 region has 14 residues. CDR3: CASSEIGARDTQYF. The CDR3 bases are TGTGCCAGCAGTGAAATAGGGGCACGGGATACGCAGTATTTT.

The rearrangement uses TRBV18 and TRBJ1-5; 8 bases match TRBD1. Per the germline V gene, CDR1 is KGHSH and CDR2 is LQKENI. J gave up 6 bases and V 2 bases, and 9 bases lay outside the gene matches. The CDR3 is 16 residues long. CDR3 DNA sequence: TGTGCCAGCTCACCAAAGCAGGGGGCTGGAGTTCAGCCCCAGCATTTT. It codes for CASSPKQGAGVQPQHF.

The chain is built from TRBV18 and TRBJ2-6, with D possibly TRBD1 on 6 matching bases. V lost 3 bases and J 0 bases, leaving 18 bases between the germline ends. CDR3 size: 19 residues. Germline assignment: CDR1 KGHSH and CDR2 LQKENI. The CDR3 DNA follows: TGTGCCAGCTCACCCCTAGCCGGGACAAGCCTCTCTGGGGCCAACGTCCTGACTTTC. It is translated as CASSPLAGTSLSGANVLTF. Full variable domain (missing parts from reference TRBV18 and TRBJ2-6): NAGVMQNPRHLVRRRGQEARLRCSPMKGHSHVYWYRQLPEEGLKFMVYLQKENIIDESGMPKERFSAEFPKEGPSILRIQQVVRGDSAAYFCASSPLAGTSLSGANVLTFGAGSRLTVL.